These 5 T cell receptor beta chains share one sample of origin, sequenced in a study of CD8+ T cells in alopecia areata. Following extraction, RNA underwent reverse transcription to cDNA, which served as the sequencing template. TCRdb keeps only in-frame clones here, not all; method: immunoSEQ multiplex PCR. The sample holds approximately 110,000 clones, and no clone turns up only once. Input material: lesional skin. The receptors here all came from a C3H/HeJ mouse with alopecia areata. The mouse strain carries the MHC haplotype H2-k.

This clone was seen only a few times. Gene names follow the mouse nomenclature. The sequence runs out 4 residues before the end of the CDR3; the remainder is reconstructed from the germline J gene. The chain is built from TRBV13-3 and TRBJ2-7; D might be TRBD1 (5 bases). The germline gives CDR1 NNHDY, CDR2 SYVADS. The ends were cut back, 5 bases at V and 3 bases at J, with 9 bases in the middle. The CDR3 extends over 12 amino acids. The sequenced part of the CDR3 DNA is TGTGCCAGCAGAGGACAACTCTAT. As protein: CASRGQLY. The CDR3 in its entirety is CASRGQLYEQYF.

This clone was seen a few times. Mouse gene names apply. The read stops 4 residues short of the end of the CDR3; the missing end is completed from the germline J gene. The V gene is TRBV13-3, the J gene TRBJ2-7; tentative D call: TRBD1 (6 bases). The V end lost 0 bases, the J end lost 1 base, and 8 bases lay between the germline ends. The CDR3 has 14 amino acids. Germline V gives CDR1 NNHDY, CDR2 SYVADS. The CDR3: CASSDVGGSYEQYF. The sequenced CDR3 bases are TGTGCCAGCAGTGATGTAGGGGGATCCTAT.

Ten or more counts support this clone. Gene labels here are mouse ones. The CDR3 extends 4 residues past the end of the read, so its final part is completed from the germline J gene. The chain links TRBV13-3 to TRBJ1-1; a weak D match, TRBD1 (6 bases). V was cut by 5 bases and J by 0 bases, with 11 bases left in between. Germline V gene data show CDR1 as NNHDY and CDR2 as SYVADS. The CDR3 runs to 14 residues. CDR3 region: CASSRDTANTEVFF. The covered CDR3 bases are TGTGCCAGCAGCCGGGACACCGCAAACACA.

This clone was counted a few times. Here the gene names and germline are mouse. CDR3 DNA (partial): TGTGCCAGCAGTAAGGGACTATCCTAT. Protein sequence: CASSKGLSY. The entire CDR3 sequence reads CASSKGLSYEQYF. The chain links TRBV19 to TRBJ2-7, with a tentative D call TRBD2 (6 bases). The read terminates 4 residues ahead of where the CDR3 ends, so the germline J gene completes it. Germline CDR1 FNHDT, CDR2 SITEND (reference sequence). Trimming cost V 3 bases and J 1 base, with 8 bases left between them. The CDR3 contains 13 residues.

For this clone: Gene names denote mouse genes. This CDR3 reads CASSDGPGQNAETLYF. The CDR3 DNA, read in part, is TGTGCCAGCAGTGATGGGCCGGGACAAAATGCAGAA. The rearrangement uses TRBV13-3 and TRBJ2-3, with D perhaps TRBD1 (6 bases). The CDR3 extends 4 residues past the end of the read, so its final part is completed from the germline J gene. The CDR3 has 16 residues. The V gene's germline CDR1 is NNHDY and CDR2 SYVADS. Trimming took off 0 bases at V and 2 bases at J, with 13 bases between the two ends.